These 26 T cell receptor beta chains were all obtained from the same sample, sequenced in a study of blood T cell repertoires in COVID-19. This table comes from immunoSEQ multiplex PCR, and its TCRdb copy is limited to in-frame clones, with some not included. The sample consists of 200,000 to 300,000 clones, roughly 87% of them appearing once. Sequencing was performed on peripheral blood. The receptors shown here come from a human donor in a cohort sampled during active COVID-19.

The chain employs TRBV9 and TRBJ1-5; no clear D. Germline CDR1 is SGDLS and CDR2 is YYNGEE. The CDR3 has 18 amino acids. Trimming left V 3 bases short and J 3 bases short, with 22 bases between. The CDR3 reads CASSAPPPVAAPNQPQHF. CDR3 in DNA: TGTGCCAGCAGCGCCCCGCCCCCAGTGGCGGCCCCCAATCAGCCCCAGCATTTT.

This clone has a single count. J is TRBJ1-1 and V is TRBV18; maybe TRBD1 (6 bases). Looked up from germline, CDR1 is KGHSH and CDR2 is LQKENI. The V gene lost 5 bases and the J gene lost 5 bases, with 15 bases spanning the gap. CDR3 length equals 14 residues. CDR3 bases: TGTGCCAGCTCAACTTCTCCTACAGGGACTGAAGCTTTCTTT. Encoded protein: CASSTSPTGTEAFF.

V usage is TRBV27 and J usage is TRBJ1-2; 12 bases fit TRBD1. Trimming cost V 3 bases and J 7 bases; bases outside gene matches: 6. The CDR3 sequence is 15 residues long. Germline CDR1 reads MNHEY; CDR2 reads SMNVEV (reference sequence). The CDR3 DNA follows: TGTGCCAGCAGTTTTCGGGACAGGGGGCATCTTGGCTACACCTTC. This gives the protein CASSFRDRGHLGYTF.

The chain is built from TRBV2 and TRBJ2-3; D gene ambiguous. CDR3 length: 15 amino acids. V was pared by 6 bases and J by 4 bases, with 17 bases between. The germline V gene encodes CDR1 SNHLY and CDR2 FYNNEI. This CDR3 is CASRASTRSADTQYF. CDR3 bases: TGTGCCAGCAGAGCCTCGACTCGCTCGGCAGATACGCAGTATTTT.

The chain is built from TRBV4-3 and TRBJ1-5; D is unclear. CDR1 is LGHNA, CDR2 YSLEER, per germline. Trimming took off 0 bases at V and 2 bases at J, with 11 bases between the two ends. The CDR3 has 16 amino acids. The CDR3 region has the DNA TGCGCCAGCAGCCAAGAGTTTGGTGCGGGCAATCAGCCCCAGCATTTT. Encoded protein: CASSQEFGAGNQPQHF.

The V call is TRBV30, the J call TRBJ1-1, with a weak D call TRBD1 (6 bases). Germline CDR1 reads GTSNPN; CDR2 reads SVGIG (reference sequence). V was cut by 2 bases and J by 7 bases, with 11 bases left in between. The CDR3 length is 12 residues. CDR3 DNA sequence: TGTGCCTGGAGTTTCGAAGGGGGTGAAGCTTTCTTT. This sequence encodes CAWSFEGGEAFF.

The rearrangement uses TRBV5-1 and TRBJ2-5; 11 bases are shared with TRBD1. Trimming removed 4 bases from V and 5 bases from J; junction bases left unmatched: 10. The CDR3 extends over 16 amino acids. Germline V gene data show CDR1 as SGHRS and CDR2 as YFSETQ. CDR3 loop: CASSPSGTGGWETQYF. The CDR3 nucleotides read TGCGCCAGCAGCCCATCCGGGACAGGGGGTTGGGAGACCCAGTACTTC. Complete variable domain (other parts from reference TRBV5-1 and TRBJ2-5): KAGVTQTPRYLIKTRGQQVTLSCSPISGHRSVSWYQQTPGQGLQFLFEYFSETQRNKGNFPGRFSGRQFSNSRSEMNVSTLELGDSALYLCASSPSGTGGWETQYFGPGTRLLVL.

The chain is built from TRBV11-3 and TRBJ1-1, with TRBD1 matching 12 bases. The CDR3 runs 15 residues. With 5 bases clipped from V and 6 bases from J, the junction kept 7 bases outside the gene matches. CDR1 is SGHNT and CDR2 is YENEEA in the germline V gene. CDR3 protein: CASSPGQGAAAEAFF. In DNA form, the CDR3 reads TGTGCCAGCAGCCCGGGACAGGGGGCGGCCGCTGAAGCTTTCTTT.

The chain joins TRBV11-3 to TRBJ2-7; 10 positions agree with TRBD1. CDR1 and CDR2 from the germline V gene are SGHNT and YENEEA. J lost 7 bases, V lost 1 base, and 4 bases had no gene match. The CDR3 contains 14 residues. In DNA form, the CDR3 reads TGTGCCAGCAGCTTAGGACAGGGGGCTGATGAGCAGTACTTC. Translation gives CASSLGQGADEQYF.

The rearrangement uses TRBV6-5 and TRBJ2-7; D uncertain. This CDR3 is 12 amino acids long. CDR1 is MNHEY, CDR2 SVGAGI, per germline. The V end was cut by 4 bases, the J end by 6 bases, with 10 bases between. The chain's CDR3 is CASSSQAAEQYF. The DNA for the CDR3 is TGTGCCAGCAGTTCCCAAGCCGCCGAGCAGTACTTC.

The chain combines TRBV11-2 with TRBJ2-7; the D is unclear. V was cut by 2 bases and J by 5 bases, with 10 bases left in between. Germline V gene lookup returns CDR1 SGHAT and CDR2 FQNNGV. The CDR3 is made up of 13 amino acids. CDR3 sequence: CASSLMVIDEQYF. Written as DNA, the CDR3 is TGTGCCAGCAGCTTAATGGTTATAGACGAGCAGTACTTC.

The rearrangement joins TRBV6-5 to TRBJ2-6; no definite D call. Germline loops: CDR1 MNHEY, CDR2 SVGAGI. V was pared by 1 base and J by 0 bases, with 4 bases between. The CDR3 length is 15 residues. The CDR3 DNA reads TGTGCCAGCAGTTACTTCAGCTCTGGGGCCAACGTCCTGACTTTC. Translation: CASSYFSSGANVLTF.

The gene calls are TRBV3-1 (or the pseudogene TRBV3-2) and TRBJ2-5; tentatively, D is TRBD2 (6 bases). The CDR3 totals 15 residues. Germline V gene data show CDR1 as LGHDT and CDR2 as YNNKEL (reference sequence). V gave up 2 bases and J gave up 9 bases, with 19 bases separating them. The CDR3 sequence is CASSQLTHGREAQYF. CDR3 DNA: TGTGCCAGCAGCCAACTGACCCACGGCAGGGAGGCCCAGTACTTC.

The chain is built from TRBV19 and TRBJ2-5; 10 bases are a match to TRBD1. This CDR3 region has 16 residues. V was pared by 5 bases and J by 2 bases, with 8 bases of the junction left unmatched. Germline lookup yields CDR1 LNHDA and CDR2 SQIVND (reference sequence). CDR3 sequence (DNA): TGTGCCAGTAGTTTAGGGGACAGGGGATGGCAAGAGACCCAGTACTTC. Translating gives CASSLGDRGWQETQYF.

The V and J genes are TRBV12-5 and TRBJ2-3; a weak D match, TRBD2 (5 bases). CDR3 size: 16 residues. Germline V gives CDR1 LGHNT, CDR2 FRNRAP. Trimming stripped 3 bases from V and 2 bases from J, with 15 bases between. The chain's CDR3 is CASGFGRGLITDTQYF. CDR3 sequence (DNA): TGTGCTAGTGGTTTCGGTCGAGGGCTCATCACAGATACGCAGTATTTT.

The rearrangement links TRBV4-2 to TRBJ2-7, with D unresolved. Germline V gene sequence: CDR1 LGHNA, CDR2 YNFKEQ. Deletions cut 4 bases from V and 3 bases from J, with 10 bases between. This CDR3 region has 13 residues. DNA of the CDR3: TGTGCCAGCAGCCCTGACACCAACTACGAGCAGTACTTC. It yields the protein CASSPDTNYEQYF.

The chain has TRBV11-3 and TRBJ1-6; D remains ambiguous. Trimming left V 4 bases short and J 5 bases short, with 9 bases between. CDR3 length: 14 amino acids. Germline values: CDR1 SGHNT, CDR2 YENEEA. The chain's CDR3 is CASSSTRDNSPLHF. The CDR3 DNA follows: TGTGCCAGCAGCTCGACAAGAGATAATTCACCCCTCCACTTT. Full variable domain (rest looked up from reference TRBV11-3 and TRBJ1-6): EAGVVQSPRYKIIEKKQPVAFWCNPISGHNTLYWYLQNLGQGPELLIRYENEEAVDDSQLPKDRFSAERLKGVDSTLKIQPAELGDSAVYLCASSSTRDNSPLHFGNGTRLTVT.

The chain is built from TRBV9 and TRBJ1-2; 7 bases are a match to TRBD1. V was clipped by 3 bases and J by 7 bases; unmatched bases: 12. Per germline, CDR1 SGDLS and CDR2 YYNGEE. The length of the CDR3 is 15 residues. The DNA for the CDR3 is TGTGCCAGCAGCGAGAGCCAGGGGGAGACTGCTGGCTACACCTTC. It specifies CASSESQGETAGYTF.

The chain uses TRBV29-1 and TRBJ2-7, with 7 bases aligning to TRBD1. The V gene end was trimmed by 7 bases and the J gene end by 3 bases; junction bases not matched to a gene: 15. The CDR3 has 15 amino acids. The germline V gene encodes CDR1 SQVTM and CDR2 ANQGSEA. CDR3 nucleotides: TGCAGCGCCGAAGGTAGGGACAGAAATTACTACGAGCAGTACTTC. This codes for CSAEGRDRNYYEQYF.

CDR3 bases: TGTGCCAGCAGCTTAGGACCAGACGGAGGGGAGACCCAGTACTTC. Translation gives CASSLGPDGGETQYF. V and J are TRBV11-2 and TRBJ2-5; weak D call: TRBD2 (6 bases). The V gene's germline CDR1 is SGHAT and CDR2 FQNNGV. V dropped 1 base and J dropped 5 bases, with 14 bases sitting between them. The CDR3 is 15 amino acids.

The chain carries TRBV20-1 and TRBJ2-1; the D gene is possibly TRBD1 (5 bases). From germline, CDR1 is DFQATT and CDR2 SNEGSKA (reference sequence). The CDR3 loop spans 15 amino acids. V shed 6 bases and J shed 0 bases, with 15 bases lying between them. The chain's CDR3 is CSASTTVISYNEQFF. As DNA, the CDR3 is TGCAGTGCCAGTACGACAGTAATCTCCTACAATGAGCAGTTCTTC.

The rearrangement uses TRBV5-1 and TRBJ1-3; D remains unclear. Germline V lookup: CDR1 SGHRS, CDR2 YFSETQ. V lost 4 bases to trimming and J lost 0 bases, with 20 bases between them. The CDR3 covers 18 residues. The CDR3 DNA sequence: TGCGCCAGCAGCCTACTAAGCCCCGATTCCTACTCTGGAAACACCATATATTTT. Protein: CASSLLSPDSYSGNTIYF.

The CDR3 DNA reads TGTGCCAGCAGCCAAGTTGGCGGCCCCCGACGGTACTTC. This gives the protein CASSQVGGPRRYF. V gene TRBV3-1 (or the pseudogene TRBV3-2) combines with J gene TRBJ2-7; D unclear. Germline CDR1 and CDR2: LGHDT and YNNKEL (reference sequence). The V gene lost 1 base and the J gene lost 12 bases, with 16 bases spanning the gap. This CDR3 spans 13 amino acids.

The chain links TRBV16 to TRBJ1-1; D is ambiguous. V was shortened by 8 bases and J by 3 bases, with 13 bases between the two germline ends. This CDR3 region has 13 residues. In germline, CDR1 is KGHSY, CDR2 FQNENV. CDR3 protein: CASSTGGYTEAFF. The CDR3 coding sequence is TGTGCCAGCTCAACCGGAGGGTACACTGAAGCTTTCTTT.

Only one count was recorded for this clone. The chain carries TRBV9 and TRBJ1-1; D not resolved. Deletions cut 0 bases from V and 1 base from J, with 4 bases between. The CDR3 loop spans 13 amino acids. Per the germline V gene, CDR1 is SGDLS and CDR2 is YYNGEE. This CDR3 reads CASSVGANTEAFF. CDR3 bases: TGTGCCAGCAGCGTAGGGGCGAACACTGAAGCTTTCTTT.

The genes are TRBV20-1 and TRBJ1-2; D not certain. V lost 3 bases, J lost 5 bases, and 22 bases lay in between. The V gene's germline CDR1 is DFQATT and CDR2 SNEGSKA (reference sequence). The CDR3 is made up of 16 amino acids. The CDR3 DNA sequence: TGCAGTGCTAGTCCACCCGGGAGGACGGCTGGTTATGGCTACACCTTC. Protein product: CSASPPGRTAGYGYTF.